A selection of T cell receptor beta chains follows, all from one sample in a study of T cell clusters in autoimmune cytopenias. From its re-call of the multiplex PCR reads, TCRdb lists each CDR3 protein once, without DNA. This repertoire includes 15,000 or so distinct CDR3 sequences. Material for sequencing was peripheral blood. These receptors were obtained from a human donor with an autoimmune cytopenia or autoimmune hepatitis (not recorded which). Each CDR3 is given with its conserved first and last residue. The size field is filled for only some rows; it gives once, few, many or a size class.

TRBJ1-1,TRBV12-3/TRBV12-4,.,CASSVRDVTEAFF
TRBJ1-1,TRBV5-6,.,CASSLTGTGESEAFF
TRBJ2-5,TRBV29-1,.,CSVEGDYQETQYF
TRBJ2-5,TRBV5-3,.,CARRTLAGGPPETQYF
TRBJ2-5,TRBV6-1,.,CASSAATQKVETQYF
TRBJ2-3,TRBV6-5,medium-sized,CASSSFTFTDTQYF
TRBJ2-3,TRBV12-3/TRBV12-4,.,CASRPWTTRLTDTQYF
TRBJ2-2,TRBV27,.,CASSFRTPNTGELFF
TRBJ1-3,TRBV30,.,CAWSGYVGRGNTIYF
TRBJ1-2,TRBV29-1,medium-sized,CSVTDDNGYTF
TRBJ1-3,TRBV20-1,.,CSARDRKGTGNTIYF
TRBJ2-3,TRBV6-6,medium-sized,CASRRGGSTDTQYF
TRBJ2-2,TRBV6-1,medium-sized,CASLGGPGELFF
TRBJ2-2,TRBV18,.,CASSPPVGQSGELFF
TRBJ2-1,TRBV5-4,.,CASSLVGLGLQNEQFF
TRBJ2-7,TRBV6-5,medium-sized,CASSYSRTYEQYF
TRBJ2-7,TRBV11-1,.,CASSLGDRIYEQYF
TRBJ2-3,TRBV20-1,.,CSVRVATDTQYF
TRBJ2-6,TRBV15,.,CATSSHTGGRGANVLTF
TRBJ2-1,TRBV30,medium-sized,CAWRTRGGKRSEQFF
TRBJ1-5,TRBV19,.,CASSIRAVSNQPQHF
TRBJ2-2,TRBV5-4,.,CASRRRGPNTGELFF
TRBJ1-1,TRBV11-1,.,CASSLAGVGAEAFF
TRBJ2-2,TRBV6-5,.,CASSYRRTGELFF
TRBJ2-3,TRBV6-4,.,CASSDSAGGSDTQYF
TRBJ2-3,TRBV7-6,.,CASSLGSTDTQYF
TRBJ2-1,TRBV20-1,.,CSAFEGVSEQFF
TRBJ2-7,TRBV12-3/TRBV12-4,.,CASRARGGSGYEQYF
TRBJ2-7,TRBV12-3/TRBV12-4,.,CASSLNAFGEQYF
TRBJ1-3,TRBV10-3,.,CAISSSGNTIYF
TRBJ2-1,TRBV6-1,.,CASSEALGTLNEQFF
TRBJ2-3,TRBV29-1,medium-sized,CSVEEASGRADTQYF
TRBJ2-3,TRBV30,.,CAWSVYQREMVTDTQYF
TRBJ2-3,TRBV14,.,CASSQKMGSRGLADTQYF
TRBJ1-1,TRBV18,.,CASSRRGDLNTEAFF
TRBJ2-2,TRBV13,.,CASSLNAGELFF
TRBJ1-5,TRBV18,.,CASSPPGQGRQPQHF
TRBJ2-1,TRBV19,.,CASKLGLAGPEQFF
TRBJ2-2,TRBV20-1,.,CSANSGGAAGELFF
TRBJ2-2,TRBV7-9,.,CATAGGSGRADTGELFF
TRBJ1-5,TRBV30,.,CAWSVGPGGQPQHF
TRBJ2-1,TRBV5-1,.,CASSLAVLAGVRSSYNEQFF
TRBJ1-2,TRBV11-1,.,CASSLRTSLDYGYTF
TRBJ1-2,TRBV19,.,CASSMGDLPSNYGYTF
TRBJ2-3,TRBV13,.,CASSLGLMVQGNTDTQYF
TRBJ1-2,TRBV27,medium-sized,CASSLGRGRLEGYTF